The 27 T cell receptor beta chains presented below share a single source sample, sequenced in a study of shared clonotypes between healthy human individuals. Method: immunoSEQ multiplex PCR; TCRdb's copy keeps in-frame clones and lacks some. This sample has about 2.4 million clones, with approximately 90% found just once. Specimen: naive CD4+ T cells sorted from blood. The sample's subset: CD45RA+ positively selected. The receptors here all came from a man younger than 30 in good health.

V and J are TRBV9 and TRBJ2-1; TRBD2 might be the D (5 bases). CDR1 SGDLS and CDR2 YYNGEE come from the germline V gene. Trimming took off 0 bases at V and 2 bases at J, with 12 bases between the two ends. This CDR3 has 16 amino acids. DNA for the CDR3: TGTGCCAGCAGCGTAGGGGTGCTAGCACCCTACAATGAGCAGTTCTTC. Protein product: CASSVGVLAPYNEQFF.

As for this clone: Additional DNA sequences in this sample encode the identical CDR3. The chain couples TRBV7-2 to TRBJ2-5; no definite D call. V was pared by 8 bases and J by 1 base, with 11 bases between. This CDR3 region has 13 residues. CDR1 is SGHTA and CDR2 is FQGNSA in the germline V gene. The CDR3 sequence: CASSRTSQETQYF. As DNA, the CDR3 is TGTGCCAGCTCGCGGACGAGCCAAGAGACCCAGTACTTC.

This clone was observed a single time. The same CDR3 is also encoded by other DNA sequences in this sample. The chain links TRBV6-5 to TRBJ2-1; D is ambiguous. Germline V gene data show CDR1 as MNHEY and CDR2 as SVGAGI. V was trimmed by 2 bases and J by 9 bases, leaving 8 bases between them. The CDR3 has 12 residues. CDR3 DNA sequence: TGTGCCAGCAGTTACGGAGTGGGTGAGCAGTTCTTC. The encoded protein is CASSYGVGEQFF.

The gene calls are TRBV6-6 and TRBJ2-1; 9 bases agree with TRBD2. Germline values: CDR1 MNHNY, CDR2 SVGAGI (reference sequence). This CDR3 spans 16 amino acids. The V segment lost 0 bases and the J segment 8 bases; nucleotides outside the gene matches: 8. CDR3 nucleotides: TGTGCCAGCAGTTACTCGAACCTAGCGGGACTCGATGAGCAGTTCTTC. It is translated as CASSYSNLAGLDEQFF.

As regards this clone: Other DNA sequences in the same sample also yield this CDR3. The chain uses TRBV7-2 and TRBJ2-5; a weak D match, TRBD1 (5 bases). This CDR3 comprises 15 residues. V was shortened by 1 base and J by 1 base, with 10 bases between the two germline ends. Germline V CDR1 and CDR2: SGHTA, FQGNSA. CDR3 nucleotides: TGTGCCAGCAGCTTAGGGGGCATAGTCCAAGAGACCCAGTACTTC. Protein product: CASSLGGIVQETQYF.

This chain links TRBV27 with TRBJ2-7; 8 bases agree with TRBD2. The V gene's germline CDR1 is MNHEY and CDR2 SMNVEV (reference sequence). This CDR3 comprises 16 residues. Germline trimming cut 0 bases from V and 3 bases from J; bases unmatched to any gene: 7. DNA for the CDR3: TGTGCCAGCAGTTTATCGGCACTAGCGGCGCACTACGAGCAGTACTTC. This gives the protein CASSLSALAAHYEQYF.

This chain joins TRBV30 and TRBJ1-2; possibly TRBD1 for D (5 bases). The CDR3 covers 13 residues. Trimming removed 0 bases from V and 7 bases from J, with 12 bases in between. CDR1 is GTSNPN, CDR2 SVGIG, per germline (reference sequence). Here the CDR3 reads CAWSVRSQGGYTF. In nucleotides, the CDR3 is TGTGCCTGGAGTGTACGGTCGCAGGGTGGCTACACCTTC.

Comment on this clone: Other DNA sequences in this specimen translate into the identical CDR3. The V and J genes are TRBV6-6 and TRBJ1-2; D perhaps matches TRBD1 (5 bases). The length of the CDR3 is 15 residues. The germline V gene has CDR1 MNHNY and CDR2 SVGAGI (reference sequence). V was clipped by 0 bases and J by 0 bases, with 8 bases between them. CDR3 nucleotides: TGTGCCAGCAGTTACTCGACAGCCTCTAACTATGGCTACACCTTC. Its translation is CASSYSTASNYGYTF.

The rearrangement links TRBV9 to TRBJ1-5; 7 bases map to TRBD1. This CDR3 contains 15 residues. CDR1 and CDR2 from the germline V gene are SGDLS and YYNGEE. The J segment lost 3 bases and the V segment lost 0 bases, leaving 3 bases of the junction unmatched. The CDR3 loop is CASSVEGADNQPQHF. CDR3 DNA sequence: TGTGCCAGCAGCGTAGAGGGGGCTGACAATCAGCCCCAGCATTTT.

The CDR3 nucleotides read TGTGCCAGCAGGGTTACAGGGGGCGATACCGGGGAGCTGTTTTTT. Its protein product is CASRVTGGDTGELFF. The gene calls are TRBV25-1 and TRBJ2-2; 9 bases map to TRBD1. Germline assignment: CDR1 MGHDK and CDR2 SYGVNS. Trimming took 6 bases from V and 5 from J; bases not matched to a gene: 7. This CDR3 is built from 15 residues.

The chain is built from TRBV5-6 and TRBJ2-3; D remains unclear. The germline V and J ends were trimmed by 1 base and 6 bases, with 12 bases remaining between them. This CDR3 has 14 amino acids. Germline loops: CDR1 SGHDT, CDR2 YYEEEE. Written as DNA, the CDR3 is TGTGCCAGCAGCTTGTCCGGGCCCGGGGATACGCAGTATTTT. Encoded protein: CASSLSGPGDTQYF.

This rearrangement joins TRBV5-5 to TRBJ2-4; the D call may be TRBD1 or TRBD2 (6 bases each). V shed 3 bases and J shed 8 bases, with 21 bases lying between them. CDR1 and CDR2 (germline): SGHKS, YYEKEE (reference sequence). The CDR3 consists of 16 residues. Here the CDR3 reads CASSSRDTPRGDIQYF. DNA of the CDR3: TGTGCCAGCAGCTCGCGGGACACACCTCGTGGGGACATTCAGTACTTC.

The genes are TRBV5-1 and TRBJ2-3; D is ambiguous. CDR3 length equals 13 residues. V lost 3 bases and J 4 bases, leaving 9 bases between the germline ends. The germline CDR1 and CDR2 sequences are SGHRS and YFSETQ. CDR3 nucleotide sequence: TGCGCCAGCAGCTCTAGAAACCCAGATACGCAGTATTTT. Protein sequence: CASSSRNPDTQYF.

The chain carries TRBV7-2 and TRBJ2-7, with 11 bases fitting TRBD2. This CDR3 comprises 15 residues. Unmatched junction bases numbered 9, after V lost 4 bases and J lost 7 bases. Germline-derived CDR1 and CDR2 are SGHTA and FQGNSA. The CDR3 reads CASSSASGGMREQYF. In DNA form, the CDR3 reads TGTGCCAGCAGCTCCGCTAGCGGGGGGATGAGGGAGCAGTACTTC.

V gene TRBV7-2 combines with J gene TRBJ2-2, with D uncertain. The CDR3 covers 13 residues. Germline V gene sequence: CDR1 SGHTA, CDR2 FQGNSA. Trimming shortened V by 2 bases and J by 6 bases, and 7 bases separated the two germline ends. CDR3 amino acids: CASSLIVSGELFF. The CDR3, as DNA: TGTGCCAGCAGCTTAATCGTGTCCGGGGAGCTGTTTTTT.

The V gene is TRBV5-1, the J gene TRBJ2-7; possible D gene TRBD1, 6 bases. The length of the CDR3 is 14 residues. Germline CDR1 SGHRS, CDR2 YFSETQ. The V end was cut by 4 bases, the J end by 4 bases, with 15 bases between. The DNA of the CDR3 is TGCGCCAGCAGCCCGTGGGACATTTCGTACGAGCAGTACTTC. Amino acid sequence: CASSPWDISYEQYF. Filled out from reference TRBV5-1 and TRBJ2-7, the complete variable domain reads KAGVTQTPRYLIKTRGQQVTLSCSPISGHRSVSWYQQTPGQGLQFLFEYFSETQRNKGNFPGRFSGRQFSNSRSEMNVSTLELGDSALYLCASSPWDISYEQYFGPGTRLTVT.

The chain links TRBV5-4 to TRBJ2-7; the D is unclear. From germline, CDR1 is SGHNT and CDR2 YYREEE (reference sequence). This CDR3 is 14 amino acids long. V gave up 4 bases and J gave up 3 bases, with 14 bases separating them. The CDR3 protein is CASSIDVGNYEQYF. CDR3 bases: TGTGCCAGCAGCATAGACGTGGGTAACTACGAGCAGTACTTC.

V is TRBV2 and J is TRBJ1-2, with TRBD1 as a possible D gene (6 bases). The CDR3 is made up of 13 amino acids. Germline V lookup: CDR1 SNHLY, CDR2 FYNNEI. V was pared by 2 bases and J by 7 bases, with 11 bases between. The CDR3 is CASSELGGGGYTF. The CDR3 DNA reads TGTGCCAGCAGTGAACTTGGAGGGGGTGGCTACACCTTC.

The gene calls are TRBV18 and TRBJ2-7; D is unclear. CDR3 length: 14 residues. Trimming removed 3 bases from V and 5 bases from J, with 14 bases in between. The germline gives CDR1 KGHSH, CDR2 LQKENI. Here the CDR3 DNA reads TGTGCCAGCTCACCGTACTTGAAGGACCACGAGCAGTACTTC. Its protein product is CASSPYLKDHEQYF.

This chain links TRBV7-2 with TRBJ2-4; no clear D gene. The germline V gene encodes CDR1 SGHTA and CDR2 FQGNSA. V shed 1 base and J shed 0 bases, with 7 bases lying between them. The CDR3 totals 15 residues. CDR3 region: CASSLEDLAKNIQYF. The CDR3, as DNA: TGTGCCAGCAGCTTAGAGGACCTAGCCAAAAACATTCAGTACTTC.

The V gene is TRBV19, the J gene TRBJ1-2; 9 bases agree with TRBD1. CDR1 is LNHDA, CDR2 SQIVND, per germline (reference sequence). Trimming cost V 6 bases and J 2 bases; bases outside gene matches: 4. This CDR3 is 14 amino acids long. The CDR3 coding sequence is TGTGCCAGTAGATCCGGACAGGGGAACTATGGCTACACCTTC. It encodes CASRSGQGNYGYTF.

The chain carries TRBV7-9 and TRBJ1-1; D not certain. CDR3 length equals 13 residues. Germline CDR1 and CDR2: SEHNR and FQNEAQ (reference sequence). V dropped 3 bases and J dropped 5 bases, with 10 bases sitting between them. The CDR3: CASSLRDVTEAFF. CDR3 bases: TGTGCCAGCAGCTTGCGGGATGTAACTGAAGCTTTCTTT. The full variable domain, rest sourced from reference TRBV7-9 and TRBJ1-1, is DTGVSQNPRHKITKRGQNVTFRCDPISEHNRLYWYRQTLGQGPEFLTYFQNEAQLEKSRLLSDRFSAERPKGSFSTLEIQRTEQGDSAMYLCASSLRDVTEAFFGQGTRLTVV.

The rearrangement links TRBV7-2 to TRBJ2-7, with a possible D match to TRBD1 (6 bases). V shed 3 bases and J shed 4 bases, with 10 bases lying between them. CDR1 is SGHTA and CDR2 is FQGNSA in the germline V gene. The CDR3 covers 13 residues. CDR3 DNA sequence: TGTGCCAGCAGCTTCCCCGGACAGTACGAGCAGTACTTC. Translating it yields CASSFPGQYEQYF. Filled out from reference TRBV7-2 and TRBJ2-7, the complete variable domain reads GAGVSQSPSNKVTEKGKDVELRCDPISGHTALYWYRQSLGQGLEFLIYFQGNSAPDKSGLPSDRFSAERTGGSVSTLTIQRTQQEDSAVYLCASSFPGQYEQYFGPGTRLTVT.

J is TRBJ1-4 and V is TRBV12-5; 9 nucleotides agree with TRBD1. CDR3 length equals 15 residues. Losses at the gene ends were 0 bases for V and 5 bases for J; bases not matched to a gene: 1. Germline V gene data show CDR1 as LGHNT and CDR2 as FRNRAP. CDR3 DNA: TGTGCTAGTGGTTTGGTAACAGGGGGCAATGAAAAACTGTTTTTT. Protein product: CASGLVTGGNEKLFF.

This clone showed up just once. The rearrangement uses TRBV5-6 and TRBJ2-1; possibly TRBD2 for D (6 bases). CDR1 and CDR2 (germline): SGHDT, YYEEEE. This CDR3 has 14 amino acids. V was shortened by 4 bases and J by 8 bases, with 16 bases between the two germline ends. CDR3 bases: TGTGCCAGCAGCCCCAAACTAGCTTGGGATGAGCAGTTCTTC. Protein sequence: CASSPKLAWDEQFF.

The chain employs TRBV29-1 and TRBJ2-3; TRBD2 might be the D (6 bases). The CDR3 sequence is 15 residues long. Per germline, CDR1 SQVTM and CDR2 ANQGSEA. Trimming pared 3 bases from V and 3 bases from J, leaving 16 bases between. The CDR3 DNA follows: TGCAGCGTTGAGCCCCGGGAGTTCATAACAGATACGCAGTATTTT. It translates to CSVEPREFITDTQYF.

The chain couples TRBV6-1 to TRBJ2-5; tentative D call: TRBD2 (6 bases). Gene TRBJ2-7 matches the end of the DNA better, so the J call may be wrong. Germline lookup yields CDR1 MNHNS and CDR2 SASEGT. This CDR3 has 12 amino acids. The CDR3 DNA reads TGTGCCAGCCGGAGGGACCTTAGCGAGCAGTACTTC. Amino acid sequence: CASRRDLSEQYF.